The T cell receptor (beta chain) described here comes from a study of shared clonotypes between healthy human individuals. Profiling relied on immunoSEQ multiplex PCR, and the TCRdb table lists in-frame clones only, not all of them. The table records roughly 640,000 clones, 97% of them present only once. Trimming cost V 0 bases and J 2 bases; bases outside gene matches: 7. The CDR3 covers 16 residues. CDR1 SGHDN and CDR2 FVKESK come from the germline V gene. The sequence derives from a woman aged 30 to 39 in good health. The V and J genes are TRBV14 and TRBJ2-7; TRBD1 agrees at 7 bases. The sequenced sample consisted of naive CD4+ T cells sorted from blood. The subset here: CD45RA+ positively selected. The CDR3 bases are TGTGCCAGCAGCCAAGATAGGGGGCAGGGGCCCTACGAGCAGTACTTC. Translating it yields CASSQDRGQGPYEQYF. Using reference TRBV14 and TRBJ2-7 for the parts outside the CDR3, the full variable domain is EAGVTQFPSHSVIEKGQTVTLRCDPISGHDNLYWYRRVMGKEIKFLLHFVKESKQDESGMPNNRFLAERTGGTYSTLKVQPAELEDSGVYFCASSQDRGQGPYEQYFGPGTRLTVT.